This T cell receptor beta chain was recorded in a study of siplizumab effects on memory and regulatory T cells. The CDR3 contains 16 residues. V lost 0 bases and J lost 11, with 21 bases in between. Germline V gene sequence: CDR1 MGHRA, CDR2 YSYEKL. Measured with immunoSEQ multiplex PCR; TCRdb has only the in-frame clones, and not every one. The top ten hold about 0.42% of the sample, which has some 62,000 clones, approximately 79% seen once. Specimen: memory CD4+ T cells sorted from blood. The sequence was collected from a human donor in good health. The chain has TRBV4-1 and TRBJ2-3; D assignment may be TRBD1 or TRBD2 (5 bases each). CDR3 sequence: CASSQDKGTLAEGQYF. CDR3 in DNA: TGCGCCAGCAGCCAAGATAAGGGGACCCTAGCAGAGGGGCAGTATTTT.